A selection of T cell receptor beta chains follows, all from one sample in a study of regulatory T cells in long-lasting Graves disease. TCRdb reprocessed the multiplex PCR reads with MiXCR, giving one entry per CDR3 protein. The profile shows some 400,000 distinct CDR3 sequences, about 15% of them singletons. The sample also formed part of further work on T cells in Graves' hyperthyroidism and ophthalmopathy.

This material consisted of peripheral blood mononuclear cells (PBMCs), taken at new diagnosis, from a patient treated with antithyroid drugs. The receptors here all came from a woman aged 30 to 39 with Graves disease. CDR3s include the opening cysteine and the closing phenylalanine or tryptophan. The D gene is left open where the match is weak. Clone size is not always given. Where it is, it says once, few, many or a class for expanded clones.

TRBD1 | TRBJ1-5 | few | TRBV6-1 | TGTGCCAGCACCCGGACAGGCCTGCCAGAGCCCCAGCATTTT | CASTRTGLPEPQHF
- | TRBJ2-1 | many | TRBV7-3 | TGTGCCAGCAGCCCCGATGGGCGGGAAGGGGGGCAGTTCTTC | CASSPDGREGGQFF
- | TRBJ1-1 | many | TRBV12-3/TRBV12-4 | TGTGCCAGCAGCTTCAGTGGCACTGAAGCTTTCTTT | CASSFSGTEAFF
- | TRBJ2-7 | many | TRBV30 | TGTGCCTGGAGTGTACTTTGGGGCTACGAGCAGTACTTC | CAWSVLWGYEQYF
- | TRBJ2-7 | few | TRBV19 | TGTGCCAGTAGTACCACGGGAGTGCTCGAGCAGTACTTC | CASSTTGVLEQYF
TRBD1 | TRBJ1-1 | many | TRBV24-1 | TGTGCCACCAGTGCCTCAGACAGGGGAGTGGGCATGAACACTGAAGCTTTCTTT | CATSASDRGVGMNTEAFF
- | TRBJ2-7 | many | TRBV30 | TGTGCCTGGAGTGTCGGCCAGGGCCGAGAGCAGTACTTC | CAWSVGQGREQYF
- | TRBJ2-1 | many | TRBV24-1 | TGTGCCACCAATCAACCTGGGGGTCCGAATGAGCAGTTCTTC | CATNQPGGPNEQFF
- | TRBJ2-7 | many | TRBV20-1 | TGCAGTGCTAGTACGGGTTTCTCCTACGAGCAGTACTTC | CSASTGFSYEQYF
- | TRBJ2-1 | - | TRBV6-1 | TGTGCCAGCAGTGAAGAAGTGCCCGCCCCAAATGAGCAGTTCTTC | CASSEEVPAPNEQFF
- | TRBJ1-2 | once | TRBV24-1 | TGTGCCACCAGTAGGAAAAACTATGGCTACACCTTC | CATSRKNYGYTF
TRBD1 | TRBJ1-2 | - | TRBV7-9 | TGTGCCAGCAGCCAGGACAGGGGGGTAGTAAGGGGCTACACCTTC | CASSQDRGVVRGYTF
- | TRBJ2-7 | few | TRBV7-9 | TGTGCCAGCAGCCCTCCTAGGACCTCCTACGAGCAGTACTTC | CASSPPRTSYEQYF
- | TRBJ1-3 | few | TRBV11-2 | - | CASSLVVNGEAFFGQGTIYF
- | TRBJ2-7 | many | TRBV28 | TGTGCCAGCAGTTTATCCAGGGGAGAGCAGTACTTC | CASSLSRGEQYF
- | TRBJ2-3 | - | TRBV19 | TGTGCCAGTACCCGACGGGGAACAGATACGCAGTATTTT | CASTRRGTDTQYF
TRBD1 | TRBJ1-3 | - | TRBV28 | TGTGCCAGCAGTTCCCAGGGGGCTGGAAACACCATATATTTT | CASSSQGAGNTIYF
TRBD2 | TRBJ2-7 | - | TRBV28 | TGTGCCAGCTCACGAGGGATCACTAGCGGGAGTCTCGAGCAGTACTTC | CASSRGITSGSLEQYF
TRBD1 | TRBJ1-5 | - | TRBV10-3 | TGTGCCATCAGCCGGGACAGGGCAAGGGGGCAGCCCCAGCATTTT | CAISRDRARGQPQHF
- | TRBJ2-1 | few | TRBV15 | TGTGTCACCAGCAGAGGTTTCGATGAGCAGTTCTTC | CVTSRGFDEQFF
TRBD1 | TRBJ1-5 | few | TRBV30 | TGTGCCTGGAGTGCAACGGACAGGCGGAATCAGCCCCAGCATTTT | CAWSATDRRNQPQHF
TRBD2 | TRBJ2-1 | few | TRBV6-5 | TGTGCCAGCAGTTATCTTGGACTAGCGGGTCTTCTCAATGAGCAGTTCTTC | CASSYLGLAGLLNEQFF
TRBD1 | TRBJ2-3 | - | TRBV28 | TGTGCCAGCAGCTTAGCGACAGGGTTCTTGGATACGCAGTATTTT | CASSLATGFLDTQYF
TRBD2 | TRBJ2-5 | many | TRBV28 | TGTGCCAGCAGACGCGCTAGCGGGAGGGCCGATGAGACCCAGTACTTC | CASRRASGRADETQYF
- | TRBJ1-5 | - | TRBV20-1 | TGCAGTGCTAGAGCGGCAGGGGCCCCAGCCCAGCATTTT | CSARAAGAPAQHF
- | TRBJ2-4 | few | TRBV5-4 | TGTGCCAGCAGCTTGTTTTCCAGAAAAAACATTCAGTACTTC | CASSLFSRKNIQYF
- | TRBJ2-3 | many | TRBV13 | TGTGCCAGCAGCGCGGGGAGAGGAAACACAGATGCGCAGTATTTT | CASSAGRGNTDAQYF
- | TRBJ1-4 | many | TRBV18 | TGTGCCAGCTCACCGGGCCAGGGGAATAATGAAAAACTGTTTTTT | CASSPGQGNNEKLFF